The 6 T cell receptor beta chains presented below share a single source sample, sequenced in a study of blood T cells in healthy people across ages. Using a J-beta primer mix together with a sample-barcoded 5' primer, a second PCR was run for roughly 6 to 12 cycles. TCRdb redid the calling of the 5' RACE reads with MiXCR, one entry per CDR3 protein. Among about a million distinct CDR3 sequences listed, roughly 51% were seen once. Sequencing was done on a sample of blood. Receptors originate from a woman aged 55-69 years in good health.

Only a few counts were recorded for this clonotype. The V call is TRBV13, the J call TRBJ1-2; 10 nucleotides match TRBD1. Germline CDR1 is PRHDT and CDR2 is FYEKMQ (reference sequence). The junction had 10 bases not matched to a gene; V was cut back by 5 bases and J by 4 bases. This CDR3 contains 16 residues. The chain's CDR3 is CASSATGTGAAYGYTF. The DNA for the CDR3 is TGTGCCAGCAGCGCCACCGGGACAGGGGCAGCCTATGGCTACACCTTC.

This clonotype turned up a few times. The chain uses TRBV9 and TRBJ2-7, with 9 bases identical to TRBD1. V lost 4 bases to trimming and J lost 0 bases; unmatched junction nucleotides: 8. CDR3 length: 16 residues. The germline gives CDR1 SGDLS, CDR2 YYNGEE. DNA for the CDR3: TGTGCCAGCAGCCCCCGGACAGGGGTGAGCTCCTACGAGCAGTACTTC. Translating it yields CASSPRTGVSSYEQYF.

The rearrangement joins TRBV20-1 to TRBJ2-7; D gene uncertain. CDR3 size: 11 residues. CDR1 DFQATT and CDR2 SNEGSKA come from the germline V gene (reference sequence). Between the trimmed V and J ends, which lost 0 bases and 6 bases, there was a span of 6 bases. DNA of the CDR3: TGCAGTGCTAGAGACTACAGCGAGCAGTACTTC. It encodes CSARDYSEQYF.

V is TRBV3-1 and J is TRBJ1-4, with TRBD1 matching over 8 bases. Looked up from germline, CDR1 is LGHDT and CDR2 is YNNKEL (reference sequence). The trim removed 2 bases at V and 5 bases at J, leaving 7 bases unmatched. This CDR3 contains 16 residues. The CDR3 DNA reads TGTGCCAGCAGCCAATCCGACAGGGGCCAAAATGAAAAACTGTTTTTT. Protein product: CASSQSDRGQNEKLFF.

This clonotype was counted between two and nine times. J is TRBJ2-7 and V is TRBV6-5, with D possibly called TRBD1 or TRBD2 (5 bases each). Germline V CDR1 and CDR2: MNHEY, SVGAGI. The CDR3 totals 14 residues. Trimming pared 6 bases from V and 5 bases from J, leaving 17 bases between. CDR3 DNA sequence: TGTGCCAGCAGACCAACCGGGACCCTTAACGAGCAGTACTTC. It is translated as CASRPTGTLNEQYF.

This clonotype was detected only a few times. The chain is built from TRBV20-1 and TRBJ2-1; 7 bases fit TRBD2. The CDR3 totals 11 residues. The V gene's germline CDR1 is DFQATT and CDR2 SNEGSKA (reference sequence). Germline trimming cut 2 bases from V and 9 bases from J; bases unmatched to any gene: 1. This CDR3 reads CSARSGIEQFF. For the CDR3, the DNA is TGCAGTGCTAGAAGCGGGATTGAGCAGTTCTTC.